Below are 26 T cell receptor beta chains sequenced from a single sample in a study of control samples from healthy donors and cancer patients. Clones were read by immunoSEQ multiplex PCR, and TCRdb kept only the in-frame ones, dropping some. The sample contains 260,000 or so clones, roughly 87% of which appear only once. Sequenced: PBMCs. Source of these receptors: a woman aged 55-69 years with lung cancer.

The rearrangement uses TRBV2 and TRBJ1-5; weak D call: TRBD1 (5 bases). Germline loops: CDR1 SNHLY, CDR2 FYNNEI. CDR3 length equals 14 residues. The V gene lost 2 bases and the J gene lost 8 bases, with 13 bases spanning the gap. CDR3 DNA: TGTGCCAGCAGTGAATTGACAGCTCAAGAGCCCCAGCATTTT. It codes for CASSELTAQEPQHF.

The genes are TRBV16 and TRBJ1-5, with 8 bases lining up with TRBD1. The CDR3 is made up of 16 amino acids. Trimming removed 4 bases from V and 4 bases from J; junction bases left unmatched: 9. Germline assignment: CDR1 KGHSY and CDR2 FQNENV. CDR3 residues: CASSPRRQGANQPQHF. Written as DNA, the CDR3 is TGTGCCAGCAGCCCCCGTCGCCAGGGGGCAAATCAGCCCCAGCATTTT.

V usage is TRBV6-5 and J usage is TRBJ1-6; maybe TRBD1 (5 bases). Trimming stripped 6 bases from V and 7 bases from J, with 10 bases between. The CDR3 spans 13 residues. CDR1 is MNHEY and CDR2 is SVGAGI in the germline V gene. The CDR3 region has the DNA TGTGCCAGCAGCGGGACGGAGAATTCACCCCTCCACTTT. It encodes CASSGTENSPLHF.

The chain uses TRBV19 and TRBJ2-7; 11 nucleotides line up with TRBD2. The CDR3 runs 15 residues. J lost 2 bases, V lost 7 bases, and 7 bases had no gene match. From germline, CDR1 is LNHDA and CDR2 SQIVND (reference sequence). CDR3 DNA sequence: TGTGCCAGTAAGCCGACTAGCGGGGATCCCTACGAGCAGTACTTC. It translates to CASKPTSGDPYEQYF.

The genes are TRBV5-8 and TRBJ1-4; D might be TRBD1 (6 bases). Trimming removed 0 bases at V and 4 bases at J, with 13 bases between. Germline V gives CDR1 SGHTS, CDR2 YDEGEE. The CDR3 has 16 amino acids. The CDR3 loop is CASSLGVGTLNEKLFF. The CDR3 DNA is TGTGCCAGCAGCTTGGGAGTTGGGACACTTAATGAAAAACTGTTTTTT. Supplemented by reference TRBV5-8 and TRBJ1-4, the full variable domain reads EAGVTQSPTHLIKTRGQQATLRCSPISGHTSVYWYQQALGLGLQFLLWYDEGEERNRGNFPPRFSGRQFPNYSSELNVNALELEDSALYLCASSLGVGTLNEKLFFGSGTQLSVL.

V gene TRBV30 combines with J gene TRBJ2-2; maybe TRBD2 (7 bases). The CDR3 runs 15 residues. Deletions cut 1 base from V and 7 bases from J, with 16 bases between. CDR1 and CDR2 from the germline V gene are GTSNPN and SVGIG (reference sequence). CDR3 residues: CAWSAGAGAGGELFF. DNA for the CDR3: TGTGCCTGGAGTGCGGGGGCGGGAGCAGGCGGGGAGCTGTTTTTT.

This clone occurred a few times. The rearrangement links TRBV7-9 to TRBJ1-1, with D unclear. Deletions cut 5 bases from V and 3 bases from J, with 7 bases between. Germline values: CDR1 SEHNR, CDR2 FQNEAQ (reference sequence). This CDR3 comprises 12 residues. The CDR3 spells CASSPLDTEAFF. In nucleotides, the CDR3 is TGTGCCAGCAGCCCCTTAGACACTGAAGCTTTCTTT. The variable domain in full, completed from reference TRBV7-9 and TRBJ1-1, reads DTGVSQNPRHKITKRGQNVTFRCDPISEHNRLYWYRQTLGQGPEFLTYFQNEAQLEKSRLLSDRFSAERPKGSFSTLEIQRTEQGDSAMYLCASSPLDTEAFFGQGTRLTVV.

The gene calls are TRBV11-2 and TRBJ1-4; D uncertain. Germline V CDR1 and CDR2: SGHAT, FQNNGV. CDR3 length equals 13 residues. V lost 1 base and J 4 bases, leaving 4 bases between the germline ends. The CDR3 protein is CASSLALNEKLFF. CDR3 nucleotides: TGTGCCAGCAGCTTAGCCCTTAATGAAAAACTGTTTTTT.

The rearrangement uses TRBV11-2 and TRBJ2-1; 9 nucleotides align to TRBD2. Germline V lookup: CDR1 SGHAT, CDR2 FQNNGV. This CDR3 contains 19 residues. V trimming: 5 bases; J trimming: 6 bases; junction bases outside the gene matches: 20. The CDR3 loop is CASSDPGVSGRHIGNEQFF. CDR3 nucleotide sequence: TGTGCCAGCAGCGATCCAGGGGTTAGCGGGAGACATATTGGCAATGAGCAGTTCTTC.

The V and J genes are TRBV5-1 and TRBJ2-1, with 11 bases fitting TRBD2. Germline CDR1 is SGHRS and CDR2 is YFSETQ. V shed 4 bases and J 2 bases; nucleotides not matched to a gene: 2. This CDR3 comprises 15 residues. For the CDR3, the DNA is TGCGCCAGCAGCCTGGGACTAGCGGCCTACAATGAGCAGTTCTTC. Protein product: CASSLGLAAYNEQFF.

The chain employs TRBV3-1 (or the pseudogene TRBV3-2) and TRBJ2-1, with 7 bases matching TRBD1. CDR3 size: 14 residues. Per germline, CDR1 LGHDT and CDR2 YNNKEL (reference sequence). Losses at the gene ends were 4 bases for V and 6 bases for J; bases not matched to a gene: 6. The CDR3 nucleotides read TGTGCCAGCAGCCGGGGAGACAGGGCCAATGAGCAGTTCTTC. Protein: CASSRGDRANEQFF.

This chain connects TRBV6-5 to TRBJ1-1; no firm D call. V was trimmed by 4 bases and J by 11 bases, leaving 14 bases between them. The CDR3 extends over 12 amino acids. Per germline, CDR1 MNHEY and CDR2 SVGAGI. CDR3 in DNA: TGTGCCAGCAGTTTAACGGAAGGTACGGCTTTCTTT. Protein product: CASSLTEGTAFF.

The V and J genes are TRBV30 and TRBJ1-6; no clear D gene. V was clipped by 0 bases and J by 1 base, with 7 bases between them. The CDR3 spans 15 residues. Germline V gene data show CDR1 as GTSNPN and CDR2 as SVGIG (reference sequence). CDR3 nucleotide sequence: TGTGCCTGGAGTGTAGATTTTTCCTATAATTCACCCCTCCACTTT. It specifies CAWSVDFSYNSPLHF.

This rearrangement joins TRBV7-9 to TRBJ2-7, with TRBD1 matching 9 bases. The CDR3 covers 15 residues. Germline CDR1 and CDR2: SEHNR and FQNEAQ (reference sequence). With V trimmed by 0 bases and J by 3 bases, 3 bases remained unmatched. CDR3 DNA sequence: TGTGCCAGCAGCTTAGCGGACAGGGGATTCTACGAGCAGTACTTC. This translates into CASSLADRGFYEQYF.

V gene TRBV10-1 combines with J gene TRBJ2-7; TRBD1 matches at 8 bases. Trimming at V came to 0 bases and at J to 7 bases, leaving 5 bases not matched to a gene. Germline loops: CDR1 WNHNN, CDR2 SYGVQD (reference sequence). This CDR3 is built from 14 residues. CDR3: CASSESGQGEEQYF. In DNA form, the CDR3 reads TGCGCCAGCAGTGAGTCTGGACAGGGTGAAGAGCAGTACTTC.

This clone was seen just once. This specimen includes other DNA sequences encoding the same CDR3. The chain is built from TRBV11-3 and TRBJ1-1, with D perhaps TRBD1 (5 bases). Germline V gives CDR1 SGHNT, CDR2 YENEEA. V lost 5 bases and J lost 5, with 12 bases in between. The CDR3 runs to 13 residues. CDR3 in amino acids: CASSRRAGTEAFF. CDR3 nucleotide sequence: TGTGCCAGCAGCCGAAGGGCAGGGACTGAAGCTTTCTTT.

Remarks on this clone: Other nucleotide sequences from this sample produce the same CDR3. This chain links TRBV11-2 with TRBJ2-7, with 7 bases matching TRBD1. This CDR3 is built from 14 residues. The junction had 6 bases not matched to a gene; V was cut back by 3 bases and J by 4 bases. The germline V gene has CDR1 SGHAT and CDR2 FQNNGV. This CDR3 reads CASSLGTELYEQYF. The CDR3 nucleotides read TGTGCCAGCAGCTTGGGGACAGAATTGTACGAGCAGTACTTC. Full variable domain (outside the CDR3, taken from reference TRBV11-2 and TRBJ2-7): EAGVAQSPRYKIIEKRQSVAFWCNPISGHATLYWYQQILGQGPKLLIQFQNNGVVDDSQLPKDRFSAERLKGVDSTLKIQPAKLEDSAVYLCASSLGTELYEQYFGPGTRLTVT.

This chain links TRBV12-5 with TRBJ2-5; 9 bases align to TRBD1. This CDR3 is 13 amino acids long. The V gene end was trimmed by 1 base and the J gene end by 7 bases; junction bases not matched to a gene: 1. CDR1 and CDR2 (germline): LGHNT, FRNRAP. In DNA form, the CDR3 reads TGTGCTAGTGGTTTGGAACAGGGGGCGACCCAGTACTTC. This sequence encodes CASGLEQGATQYF. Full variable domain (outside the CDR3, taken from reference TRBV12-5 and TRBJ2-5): DARVTQTPRHKVTEMGQEVTMRCQPILGHNTVFWYRQTMMQGLELLAYFRNRAPLDDSGMPKDRFSAEMPDATLATLKIQPSEPRDSAVYFCASGLEQGATQYFGPGTRLLVL.

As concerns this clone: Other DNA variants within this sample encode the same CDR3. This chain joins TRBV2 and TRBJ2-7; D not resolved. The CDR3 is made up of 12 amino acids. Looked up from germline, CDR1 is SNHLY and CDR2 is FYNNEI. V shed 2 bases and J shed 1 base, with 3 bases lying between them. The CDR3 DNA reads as TGTGCCAGCAGTGAATCGTCCTACGAGCAGTACTTC. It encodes CASSESSYEQYF. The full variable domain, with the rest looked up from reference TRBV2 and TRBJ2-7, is EPEVTQTPSHQVTQMGQEVILRCVPISNHLYFYWYRQILGQKVEFLVSFYNNEISEKSEIFDDQFSVERPDGSNFTLKIRSTKLEDSAMYFCASSESSYEQYFGPGTRLTVT.

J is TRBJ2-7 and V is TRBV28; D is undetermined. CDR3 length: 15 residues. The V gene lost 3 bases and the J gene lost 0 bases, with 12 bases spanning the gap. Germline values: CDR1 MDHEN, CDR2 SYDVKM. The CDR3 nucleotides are TGTGCCAGCAGTTTCCCACGACGGCCCTCCTACGAGCAGTACTTC. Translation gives CASSFPRRPSYEQYF.

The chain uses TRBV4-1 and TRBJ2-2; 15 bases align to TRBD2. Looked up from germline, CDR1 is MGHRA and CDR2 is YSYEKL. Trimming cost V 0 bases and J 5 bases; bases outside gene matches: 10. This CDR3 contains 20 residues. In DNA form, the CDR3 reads TGCGCCAGCAGCCAAGAAGGGCCGGCGGGACTAGCGGGAGGAACCGGGGAGCTGTTTTTT. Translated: CASSQEGPAGLAGGTGELFF.

CDR3: CASSRGTSGSFEQFF. CDR3 DNA sequence: TGTGCCAGCAGCAGGGGGACTAGCGGGAGTTTTGAGCAGTTCTTC. The gene calls are TRBV7-7 and TRBJ2-1, with 14 bases identical to TRBD2. The V gene end was trimmed by 5 bases and the J gene end by 9 bases; junction bases not matched to a gene: 6. The germline CDR1 and CDR2 sequences are SSHAT and FNYEAQ (reference sequence). The length of the CDR3 is 15 residues.

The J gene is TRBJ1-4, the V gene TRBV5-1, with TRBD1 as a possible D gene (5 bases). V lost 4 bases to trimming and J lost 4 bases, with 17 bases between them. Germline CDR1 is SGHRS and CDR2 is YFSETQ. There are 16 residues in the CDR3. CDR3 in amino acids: CASSQNPGQSNEKLFF. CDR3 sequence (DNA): TGCGCCAGCAGCCAAAACCCGGGGCAGAGTAATGAAAAACTGTTTTTT.

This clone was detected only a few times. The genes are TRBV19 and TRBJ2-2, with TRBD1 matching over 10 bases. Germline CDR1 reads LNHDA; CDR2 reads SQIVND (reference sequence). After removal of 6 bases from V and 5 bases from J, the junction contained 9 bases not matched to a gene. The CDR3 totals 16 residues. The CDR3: CASRPSGQGFTGELFF. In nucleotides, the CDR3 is TGTGCCAGTAGGCCGTCGGGACAGGGGTTTACCGGGGAGCTGTTTTTT.

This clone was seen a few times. The CDR3 reads CATSSTWGGYGYTF. Here the CDR3 DNA reads TGTGCCACCAGCTCAACTTGGGGGGGCTATGGCTACACCTTC. This sequence joins TRBV15 and TRBJ1-2; tentative D call: TRBD1 (5 bases). This CDR3 contains 14 residues. CDR1 is LNHNV, CDR2 YYDKDF, per germline (reference sequence). Trimming took 5 bases from V and 4 from J, leaving 14 bases between them.

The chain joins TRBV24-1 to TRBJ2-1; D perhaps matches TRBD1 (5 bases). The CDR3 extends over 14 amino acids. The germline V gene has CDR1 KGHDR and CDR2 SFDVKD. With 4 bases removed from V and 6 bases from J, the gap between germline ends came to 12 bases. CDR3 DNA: TGTGCCACCAGTGAAGTAGGAAGGGGCAATGAGCAGTTCTTC. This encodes CATSEVGRGNEQFF.